The present T cell receptor beta chain was sequenced within a study of shared clonotypes between healthy human individuals. Assay: immunoSEQ multiplex PCR; the TCRdb copy retains only in-frame clones and omits some. The data show about 680,000 clones, with 74% seen just once and over 1.5% held by the top ten. The donor cohort consisted entirely of Caucasian adults residing in Nashville, Tennessee. A CD45RA+ naive subset and a CD45RA-negative memory subset were split from CD4+ cells. The TCR originated in a woman aged 30 to 39 in good health. Sequencing was done on a sample of memory CD4+ T cells sorted from blood. Subset noted: CD45RA-negative fraction.

The CDR3 DNA sequence: TGTGCCAGCAGTGCGTTGGGCGGCTACGAGCAGTACTTC. Translation gives CASSALGGYEQYF. The chain combines TRBV6-1 with TRBJ2-7; D is uncertain. CDR1 MNHNS and CDR2 SASEGT come from the germline V gene. Trimming cost V 4 bases and J 3 bases, with 10 bases left between them. The CDR3 is 13 residues long.